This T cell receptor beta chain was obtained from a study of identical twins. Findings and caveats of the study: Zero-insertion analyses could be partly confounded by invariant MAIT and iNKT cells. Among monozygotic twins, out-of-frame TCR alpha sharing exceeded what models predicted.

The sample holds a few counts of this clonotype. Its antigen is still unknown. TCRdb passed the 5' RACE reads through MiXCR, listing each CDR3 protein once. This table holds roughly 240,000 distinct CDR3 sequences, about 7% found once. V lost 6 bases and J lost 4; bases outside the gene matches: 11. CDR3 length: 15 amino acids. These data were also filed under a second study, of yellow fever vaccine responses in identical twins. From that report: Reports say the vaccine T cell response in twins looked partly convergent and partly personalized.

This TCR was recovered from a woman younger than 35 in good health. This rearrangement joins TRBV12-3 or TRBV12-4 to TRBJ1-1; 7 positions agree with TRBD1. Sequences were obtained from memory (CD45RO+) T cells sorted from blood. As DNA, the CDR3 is TGTGCCAGCAGGGCTAAACAGGGGAGTGGCACTGAAGCTTTCTTT. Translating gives CASRAKQGSGTEAFF.